This entry describes one T cell receptor (beta chain). Some clones are missing from TCRdb's copy, which holds only in-frame ones; the method was immunoSEQ multiplex PCR. The sample records more than 110,000 clones, approximately 88% being singletons. The sample is drawn from a study of blood T cell repertoires in COVID-19. Study at large: Acute-phase and convalescent COVID-19 samples originated in the United States, Italy and Spain. In each case, the material was cDNA or gDNA derived from T cells, B-cell-depleted T cells, or PBMCs.

Self-reported history from a screening survey and questionnaire set each donor's cohort. The CDR3 consists of 16 residues. V lost 4 bases, J lost 7 bases, and 8 bases stayed unmatched. Germline CDR1 is LGHDT and CDR2 is YNNKEL (reference sequence). The sample was PBMCs or T cells enriched from blood (not recorded which). This receptor was taken from a man in his forties with acute COVID-19. The chain is built from TRBV3-1 (or the pseudogene TRBV3-2) and TRBJ2-7, with TRBD2 identical over 15 bases. Here the CDR3 DNA reads TGTGCCAGCAGCCCCCGAGGGGGACTAGCGGGGGGAGAGCAGTACTTC. Protein sequence: CASSPRGGLAGGEQYF.